Sequencing of this T cell receptor beta chain was carried out in a study of siplizumab effects on memory and regulatory T cells. The assay was immunoSEQ multiplex PCR, and TCRdb's table has in-frame clones only and misses some. The table shows about 99,000 clones, with roughly 92% occurring only once. Study conclusions and caveats: Naive T cells were seemingly more diverse than memory cells, and major contributions to the alloresponse seemed to be made by them. Unstimulated subset assignment was obtained for only a minor fraction of alloreactive clones. In controls, around 25% of mappable alloreactive CD4+ clones were Treg-derived on average, versus around 69% with siplizumab.

V was pared by 1 base and J by 7 bases, with 8 bases of the junction left unmatched. The CDR3 loop spans 16 amino acids. The germline CDR1 and CDR2 sequences are LGHNA and YSLEER. A word on this clone: Its antigen remains unidentified.

The chain links TRBV4-3 to TRBJ2-1; 9 bases map to TRBD2. The sequence was obtained from a human donor in good health. Source material: Tregs sorted from blood. CDR3 nucleotides: TGCGCCAGCAGCCAAGGGGTGCTAGCGGGATGGAATGAGCAGTTCTTC. This encodes CASSQGVLAGWNEQFF.